The T cell receptor (beta chain) under discussion was sequenced for a study of blood T cell repertoires in COVID-19. Looking at the study overall: Samples taken during acute and convalescent COVID-19 were collected in the United States, Italy and Spain. T cells, B-cell-depleted T cells, or PBMCs provided the cDNA or gDNA that served as material.

Sequencing used immunoSEQ multiplex PCR; TCRdb keeps in-frame clones, though not all of them. The repertoire holds 35,000 to 45,000 clones, with roughly 85% as singletons. Trimming took 0 bases from V and 2 from J; bases not matched to a gene: 2. The germline gives CDR1 SGDLS, CDR2 YYNGEE. The CDR3 runs to 15 residues. The V and J genes are TRBV9 and TRBJ2-3; 8 nucleotides line up with TRBD1. The origin of this receptor is a human donor in a cohort sampled during active COVID-19. Sequencing was done on a sample of peripheral blood. CDR3 in amino acids: CASSVGQGNTDTQYF. In nucleotides, the CDR3 is TGTGCCAGCAGCGTAGGACAGGGGAACACAGATACGCAGTATTTT. Full variable domain (rest looked up from reference TRBV9 and TRBJ2-3): DSGVTQTPKHLITATGQRVTLRCSPRSGDLSVYWYQQSLDQGLQFLIQYYNGEERAKGNILERFSAQQFPDLHSELNLSSLELGDSALYFCASSVGQGNTDTQYFGPGTRLTVL.